The 2 T cell receptor beta chains below all came from one sample that was sequenced in a study of blood T cell repertoires in COVID-19. Repertoires were generated with immunoSEQ multiplex PCR, while TCRdb's copy carries only in-frame clones and drops some. The data show 85,000 to 100,000 clones, with 65% to 90% seen just once and about 4% held by the top ten. Sequencing used peripheral blood. The origin of the receptors is a man aged 60 to 75 with acute or convalescent COVID-19.

This clone turned up a few times. The chain has TRBV9 and TRBJ2-7; TRBD1 matches at 7 bases. Germline-derived CDR1 and CDR2 are SGDLS and YYNGEE. The CDR3 length is 14 residues. The V and J ends lost 3 bases and 2 bases, in that order; junction bases with no gene match: 5. The chain's CDR3 is CASSALQGPYEQYF. The CDR3, as DNA: TGTGCCAGCAGCGCCTTACAGGGGCCCTACGAGCAGTACTTC.

The V gene is TRBV18, the J gene TRBJ2-3; D is unresolved. The germline V gene encodes CDR1 KGHSH and CDR2 LQKENI. V was cut by 5 bases and J by 5 bases, with 14 bases left in between. This CDR3 is built from 14 residues. The CDR3 here is CASSSRPPGDTQYF. The CDR3 bases are TGTGCCAGCTCATCAAGACCTCCGGGAGATACGCAGTATTTT. Based on the CDR3 plus reference TRBV18 and TRBJ2-3, the full variable domain is NAGVMQNPRHLVRRRGQEARLRCSPMKGHSHVYWYRQLPEEGLKFMVYLQKENIIDESGMPKERFSAEFPKEGPSILRIQQVVRGDSAAYFCASSSRPPGDTQYFGPGTRLTVL.